The present T cell receptor beta chain was sequenced within a study of CD8+ T cells in alopecia areata. Indicated treatment: oral pan-JAK inhibitor, 5-10 mg twice daily. Alopecia areata patients had lesional scalp punch biopsies and peripheral blood taken from them. The count of this clone is one. The length of the CDR3 is 14 residues. Germline V CDR1 and CDR2: SGHAT, FQDESV (reference sequence). V was cut by 5 bases and J by 2 bases, with 13 bases left in between. Reverse transcribed after extraction, RNA yielded cDNA as the sequencing template. The table came from immunoSEQ multiplex PCR; TCRdb's copy has only in-frame clones and leaves some out. The sample holds 120,000 or so clones, over 55% seen once.

The material sequenced was CD4+ T cells sorted from blood, taken at week 4, from a patient treated with tofacitinib. This TCR was recovered from a human donor with alopecia areata. V and J are TRBV11-1 and TRBJ2-7; D might be TRBD2 (6 bases). The CDR3 DNA is TGTGCCAGCAGCCCTAGGGACTCCGCCTACGAGCAGTACTTC. Protein sequence: CASSPRDSAYEQYF.